These T cell receptor beta chains were read from a single sample in a study of T cell clones after liver transplantation. Clones were sequenced by immunoSEQ multiplex PCR, and TCRdb holds only the in-frame ones, with some missing. In the table there are about 15,000 clones, around 90% of which are singletons. The specimen comprised CD8+ T cells from blood, sampled before liver transplant. These receptors all stem from a human donor who received a liver transplant. The CDR3 runs from the conserved cysteine through the conserved F or W. A D gene is named only where the DNA matches it firmly. Some rows mark clone size as missing; the rest say once, few, many or name a class of expanded clone.

TRBJ1-2 NA NA TRBV5-8 CASPTGQIYGYTF TGTGCCAGCCCGACCGGACAGATCTATGGCTACACCTTC
TRBJ2-7 TRBD2 NA TRBV2 CASSELGGAYEQYF TGTGCCAGCAGTGAATTGGGGGGGGCCTACGAGCAGTACTTC
TRBJ1-1 NA once TRBV7-8 CASSAGHTEAFF TGTGCCAGCAGCGCGGGACATACTGAAGCTTTCTTT
TRBJ2-7 TRBD1 NA TRBV11-2 CASSLGDRAPEQYF TGTGCCAGCAGCTTAGGGGACAGGGCGCCCGAGCAGTACTTC
TRBJ2-1 TRBD2 NA TRBV14 CASSPFPGTSGYNEQFF TGTGCCAGCAGCCCGTTTCCCGGGACTAGCGGGTACAATGAGCAGTTCTTC
TRBJ2-2 TRBD2 NA TRBV7-2 CASSPSGSVAGPTGELFF TGTGCCAGCAGCCCCTCAGGGTCGGTAGCGGGACCCACCGGGGAGCTGTTTTTT
TRBJ2-1 NA NA TRBV9 CASSVVPRSYNEQFF TGTGCCAGCAGCGTAGTCCCGCGCTCCTACAATGAGCAGTTCTTC
TRBJ2-5 NA NA TRBV28 CASSRVGDRETQYF TGTGCCAGCAGTCGTGTAGGTGATCGGGAGACCCAGTACTTC
TRBJ1-1 NA NA TRBV28 CASPSDTEAFF TGTGCCAGCCCGTCGGACACTGAAGCTTTCTTT
TRBJ2-3 NA NA TRBV10-3 CASRRGGLRDTQYF TGTGCCTCGCGAAGGGGTGGGCTTAGAGATACGCAGTATTTT
TRBJ2-5 TRBD2 NA TRBV29-1 CSVEGLAGGAGETQYF TGCAGCGTGGAAGGACTAGCGGGAGGGGCGGGGGAGACCCAGTACTTC
TRBJ2-7 NA NA TRBV5-4 CASSADEGERYF TGTGCCAGCAGCGCCGACGAGGGGGAACGGTACTTC
TRBJ2-1 TRBD2 NA TRBV7-3 CASKDRSGDLSSYNEQFF TGTGCCAGCAAGGACCGCAGCGGGGACCTAAGCTCCTACAATGAGCAGTTCTTC
TRBJ2-3 TRBD2 NA TRBV7-9 CASSLVAGGSGDTQYF TGTGCCAGCAGCTTGGTGGCGGGAGGGAGTGGAGATACGCAGTATTTT
TRBJ2-7 NA NA TRBV4-2 CASSQRDSPEQYF TGTGCCAGCAGCCAGAGGGACTCCCCGGAGCAGTACTTC
TRBJ1-1 TRBD1 NA TRBV29-1 CSVRPGTASPFF TGCAGCGTCCGCCCGGGGACAGCAAGCCCTTTCTTT